These 11 T cell receptor beta chains originate from one sample sequenced in a study of CD8+ T cells in alopecia areata. The authors extracted RNA and reverse transcribed it into cDNA as the sequencing template. Sequencing used immunoSEQ multiplex PCR; TCRdb keeps in-frame clones, though not all of them. This sample has 150,000 or so clones, with around 47% found just once. Sequencing used CD4+ T cells sorted from blood. These receptors were collected from a human donor with alopecia areata.

This chain joins TRBV5-1 and TRBJ2-7; tentative D call: TRBD2 (6 bases). The CDR3 contains 14 residues. The germline V and J ends were trimmed by 1 base and 4 bases, with 12 bases remaining between them. Per germline, CDR1 SGHRS and CDR2 YFSETQ. This CDR3 is CASSLSTSRYEQYF. The CDR3 DNA sequence: TGCGCCAGCAGCTTGTCCACTAGCCGGTACGAGCAGTACTTC.

There are a few counts of this clone. The genes are TRBV2 and TRBJ2-1; 9 bases align to TRBD2. The CDR3 is made up of 15 amino acids. The trim removed 7 bases at V and 6 bases at J, leaving 10 bases unmatched. Germline V gives CDR1 SNHLY, CDR2 FYNNEI. CDR3 sequence (DNA): TGTGCCAGCACCCGGGGTTCTAGCGGGATCAATGAGCAGTTCTTC. It yields the protein CASTRGSSGINEQFF.

The chain recombines TRBV9 with TRBJ2-7, with 7 nucleotides matching TRBD2. The germline gives CDR1 SGDLS, CDR2 YYNGEE. Trimming removed 7 bases from V and 6 bases from J; junction bases left unmatched: 10. The CDR3 has 13 residues. CDR3 region: CASSVGEGLEQYF. The DNA of the CDR3 is TGTGCCAGCTCCGTGGGGGAGGGCCTCGAGCAGTACTTC. Looking up the rest from reference TRBV9 and TRBJ2-7 gives the full variable domain: DSGVTQTPKHLITATGQRVTLRCSPRSGDLSVYWYQQSLDQGLQFLIQYYNGEERAKGNILERFSAQQFPDLHSELNLSSLELGDSALYFCASSVGEGLEQYFGPGTRLTVT.

Here the CDR3 DNA reads TGCAGCGTCAAGGCTCAGGTGGACACTGAAGCTTTCTTT. It specifies CSVKAQVDTEAFF. V usage is TRBV29-1 and J usage is TRBJ1-1; D not certain. This CDR3 comprises 13 residues. CDR1 and CDR2 from the germline V gene are SQVTM and ANQGSEA. V was shortened by 6 bases and J by 3 bases, with 14 bases between the two germline ends.

This clone was detected only a few times. The rearrangement uses TRBV15 and TRBJ2-7; 9 bases line up with TRBD1. Germline CDR1 LNHNV, CDR2 YYDKDF (reference sequence). The CDR3 has 15 residues. The trim removed 1 base at V and 5 bases at J, leaving 6 bases unmatched. DNA of the CDR3: TGTGCCACCAGCAGAGGTGGGACAGGGAGACACGAGCAGTACTTC. It encodes CATSRGGTGRHEQYF.

The chain recombines TRBV29-1 with TRBJ1-1; 8 bases fit TRBD1. This CDR3 spans 13 amino acids. Trimming took 6 bases from V and 3 from J; bases not matched to a gene: 6. CDR1 is SQVTM and CDR2 is ANQGSEA in the germline V gene. In nucleotides, the CDR3 is TGCAGCGTCGGTTTACAGGGGGACACTGAAGCTTTCTTT. Translating gives CSVGLQGDTEAFF. Combining the CDR3 with reference TRBV29-1 and TRBJ1-1 gives the whole variable domain SAVISQKPSRDICQRGTSLTIQCQVDSQVTMMFWYRQQPGQSLTLIATANQGSEATYESGFVIDKFPISRPNLTFSTLTVSNMSPEDSSIYLCSVGLQGDTEAFFGQGTRLTVV.

The rearrangement links TRBV29-1 to TRBJ2-1, with unresolved D. The CDR3 is 14 residues long. V lost 2 bases to trimming and J lost 9 bases, with 17 bases between them. The germline CDR1 and CDR2 sequences are SQVTM and ANQGSEA. CDR3 in amino acids: CSVESALGVGEQFF. The CDR3 bases are TGCAGCGTTGAATCCGCGTTAGGAGTCGGTGAGCAGTTCTTC.

This clone was seen a handful of times. The rearrangement uses TRBV7-3 and TRBJ1-1, with D unclear. Germline assignment: CDR1 SGHTA and CDR2 FQGTGA. This CDR3 has 13 amino acids. The V and J ends lost 4 bases and 8 bases respectively, with 14 bases between them. The CDR3 region is CASSSPGRAEAFF. CDR3 nucleotide sequence: TGTGCCAGCAGCTCCCCTGGGCGGGCCGAAGCTTTCTTT.

The chain uses TRBV5-4 and TRBJ2-7; 7 nucleotides align to TRBD1. Germline trimming cut 4 bases from V and 4 bases from J; bases unmatched to any gene: 5. CDR3 length equals 13 residues. Germline V gene lookup returns CDR1 SGHNT and CDR2 YYREEE (reference sequence). CDR3 sequence (DNA): TGTGCCAGCAGCCCGGGACAGCAGTACGAGCAGTACTTC. This encodes CASSPGQQYEQYF.

The chain employs TRBV5-1 and TRBJ2-5; 9 positions match TRBD1. The DNA end lines up better with TRBJ2-7; the J call may be wrong. Looked up from germline, CDR1 is SGHRS and CDR2 is YFSETQ. This CDR3 is 14 amino acids long. The CDR3, as DNA: TGCGCCAGCAGTATGACCGGGACAGGGCGCGAGCAGTACTTC. It yields the protein CASSMTGTGREQYF.

The gene calls are TRBV28 and TRBJ1-2; perhaps TRBD1 as D (5 bases). V lost 5 bases to trimming and J lost 7 bases, with 17 bases between them. The CDR3 is 14 residues long. The germline gives CDR1 MDHEN, CDR2 SYDVKM. The CDR3 sequence: CASSPPDKARGYTF. For the CDR3, the DNA is TGTGCCAGCAGTCCCCCGGACAAGGCTCGTGGCTACACCTTC.